The 25 T cell receptor beta chains reported below all come from one sample, sequenced in a study of cytomegalovirus exposure and HLA in healthy donors (dated by TCRdb to 2017 to 2019). The library was obtained by the immunoSEQ multiplex PCR assay. The table comes from immuneACCESS by way of TCRdb, which keeps in-frame sequences with V and J called. Part of the clones is missing from these tables; in studies checked, under half for an unresolved V gene and the rest for unknown reasons. Present in this sample are more than 200,000 clones, about 90% of which were seen just once. About 12% of the sample is taken by the ten largest. Sequencing was done on a sample of PBMCs. These receptors were collected from a man aged 18 to 35 in good health and CMV-seropositive.

The table lists this clone with a count of one. This chain links TRBV6-1 with TRBJ1-1; 7 bases are shared with TRBD1. The germline CDR1 and CDR2 sequences are MNHNS and SASEGT. After removal of 2 bases from V and 2 bases from J, the junction contained 2 bases not matched to a gene. The CDR3 consists of 14 residues. The CDR3 DNA is TGTGCCAGCAGTGAAAGGGGGCCTAACACTGAAGCTTTCTTT. Its translation is CASSERGPNTEAFF.

The CDR3 loop reads CASSLDRGAYGYTF. For the CDR3, the DNA is TGCGCCAGCAGCCTGGACAGGGGTGCGTATGGCTACACCTTC. V usage is TRBV5-1 and J usage is TRBJ1-2; TRBD1 aligns across 9 bases. From germline, CDR1 is SGHRS and CDR2 YFSETQ. The CDR3 is made up of 14 amino acids. V lost 4 bases and J lost 5; bases outside the gene matches: 6. The whole variable domain, filled in from reference TRBV5-1 and TRBJ1-2, reads KAGVTQTPRYLIKTRGQQVTLSCSPISGHRSVSWYQQTPGQGLQFLFEYFSETQRNKGNFPGRFSGRQFSNSRSEMNVSTLELGDSALYLCASSLDRGAYGYTFGSGTRLTVV.

The chain links TRBV2 to TRBJ2-1, with 9 nucleotides matching TRBD2. Unmatched junction bases numbered 7, after V lost 6 bases and J lost 7 bases. This CDR3 has 14 amino acids. Germline CDR1 SNHLY, CDR2 FYNNEI. The CDR3: CASRVAGVGNEQFF. The CDR3 DNA reads as TGTGCCAGCAGGGTAGCGGGAGTCGGGAATGAGCAGTTCTTC.

The rearrangement links TRBV4-2 to TRBJ2-1, with 8 bases matching TRBD2. With 3 bases clipped from V and 3 bases from J, the junction kept 10 bases outside the gene matches. The CDR3 runs 17 residues. In germline, CDR1 is LGHNA, CDR2 YNFKEQ. The CDR3 region has the DNA TGTGCCAGCAGCCAGGACCCCGGGACTAGTGGCTACAATGAGCAGTTCTTC. It encodes CASSQDPGTSGYNEQFF.

The chain couples TRBV6-5 to TRBJ2-7; perhaps TRBD1 as D (6 bases). Between the trimmed V and J ends, which lost 6 bases and 2 bases, there was a span of 14 bases. CDR1 and CDR2 (germline): MNHEY, SVGAGI. This CDR3 contains 14 residues. CDR3 in amino acids: CASRNGTQTYEQYF. The DNA of the CDR3 is TGTGCCAGCAGAAACGGGACACAAACCTACGAGCAGTACTTC.

In its sample, this clone was seen once. The chain employs TRBV12-5 and TRBJ2-7; D perhaps matches TRBD1 (6 bases). The ends were cut back, 5 bases at V and 7 bases at J, with 15 bases in the middle. The germline CDR1 and CDR2 sequences are LGHNT and FRNRAP. This CDR3 has 13 amino acids. The CDR3 reads CASGPPQGFEQYF. CDR3 coding DNA: TGTGCTAGTGGTCCACCCCAGGGGTTTGAGCAGTACTTC.

This chain joins TRBV6-1 and TRBJ2-7, with D uncertain. This CDR3 region has 14 residues. The germline V and J ends were trimmed by 5 bases and 3 bases, with 14 bases remaining between them. CDR1 is MNHNS, CDR2 SASEGT, per germline. The CDR3 DNA follows: TGTGCCAGCAGTAAGACCGGGCCTTACTACGAGCAGTACTTC. Translation: CASSKTGPYYEQYF.

The rearrangement links TRBV11-2 to TRBJ1-1; D call uncertain. The V end lost 5 bases, the J end lost 0 bases, and 16 bases lay between the germline ends. The CDR3 is 16 amino acids. Germline CDR1 is SGHAT and CDR2 is FQNNGV. As DNA, the CDR3 is TGTGCCAGCAGCCCATCCTCGACACTTATGAACACTGAAGCTTTCTTT. Amino acid sequence: CASSPSSTLMNTEAFF.

The rearrangement links TRBV4-1 to TRBJ2-7, with TRBD2 matching over 9 bases. The CDR3 has 16 amino acids. V was pared by 0 bases and J by 3 bases, with 6 bases of the junction left unmatched. Germline CDR1 MGHRA, CDR2 YSYEKL. CDR3: CASSQDRLAGNYEQYF. The CDR3 DNA reads TGCGCCAGCAGCCAAGATAGGCTAGCGGGAAACTACGAGCAGTACTTC.

V usage is TRBV6-5 and J usage is TRBJ1-1; D possibly corresponds to TRBD1 (6 bases). Germline V lookup: CDR1 MNHEY, CDR2 SVGAGI. Trimming shortened V by 2 bases and J by 3 bases, and 16 bases separated the two germline ends. This CDR3 is 16 amino acids long. The DNA of the CDR3 is TGTGCCAGCAGTTACACCCTTTGGGGGCGTGACACTGAAGCTTTCTTT. Its protein product is CASSYTLWGRDTEAFF.

Only one count was recorded for this clone. This chain joins TRBV10-3 and TRBJ2-3; TRBD2 matches at 8 bases. Trimming cost V 2 bases and J 3 bases; bases outside gene matches: 19. This CDR3 region has 20 residues. The germline V gene has CDR1 ENHRY and CDR2 SYGVKD. CDR3 loop: CAISEKFGFHSGIETDTQYF. The CDR3 region has the DNA TGTGCCATCAGTGAGAAGTTCGGTTTCCATAGCGGGATCGAGACAGATACGCAGTATTTT.

The chain couples TRBV5-1 to TRBJ2-3; D call uncertain. V was cut by 9 bases and J by 0 bases, with 14 bases left in between. CDR1 SGHRS and CDR2 YFSETQ come from the germline V gene. The CDR3 loop spans 14 amino acids. Written as DNA, the CDR3 is TGCGCCACCAGACAATTTACTAGCACAGATACGCAGTATTTT. Encoded protein: CATRQFTSTDTQYF. The variable domain in full, completed from reference TRBV5-1 and TRBJ2-3, reads KAGVTQTPRYLIKTRGQQVTLSCSPISGHRSVSWYQQTPGQGLQFLFEYFSETQRNKGNFPGRFSGRQFSNSRSEMNVSTLELGDSALYLCATRQFTSTDTQYFGPGTRLTVL.

V gene TRBV10-3 combines with J gene TRBJ2-7; no reliable D call. CDR1 is ENHRY, CDR2 SYGVKD, per germline. Trimming shortened V by 0 bases and J by 6 bases, and 12 bases separated the two germline ends. CDR3 length: 14 residues. In nucleotides, the CDR3 is TGTGCCATCAGTGAGTCGATGACCCCTTCCGAGCAGTACTTC. It translates to CAISESMTPSEQYF.

The chain recombines TRBV4-3 with TRBJ1-5; D is unresolved. The V and J ends lost 4 bases and 0 bases respectively, with 10 bases between them. CDR1 and CDR2 from the germline V gene are LGHNA and YSLEER. This CDR3 has 15 amino acids. CDR3 DNA: TGCGCCAGCAGCCCAGACGGACTTAGCAATCAGCCCCAGCATTTT. Translated: CASSPDGLSNQPQHF.

The V gene is TRBV29-1, the J gene TRBJ1-2; D possibly corresponds to TRBD1 (6 bases). Trimming took off 6 bases at V and 4 bases at J, with 15 bases between the two ends. Germline CDR1 and CDR2: SQVTM and ANQGSEA. The CDR3 has 13 amino acids. CDR3 DNA sequence: TGCAGCGTGGCTGCAGGGGATCTCTATGGCTACACCTTC. This codes for CSVAAGDLYGYTF.

The rearrangement links TRBV29-1 to TRBJ2-6, with D possibly being TRBD2 (5 bases). The CDR3 runs 14 residues. Per the germline V gene, CDR1 is SQVTM and CDR2 is ANQGSEA. Trimming shortened V by 6 bases and J by 3 bases, and 12 bases separated the two germline ends. For the CDR3, the DNA is TGCAGCGTCCCGGTTCGGGGTGGGGCCAACGTCCTGACTTTC. Amino acid sequence: CSVPVRGGANVLTF.

The V gene is TRBV4-1, the J gene TRBJ1-1; D is unclear. Germline lookup yields CDR1 MGHRA and CDR2 YSYEKL. V was pared by 1 base and J by 3 bases, with 9 bases between. This CDR3 spans 14 amino acids. The CDR3 reads CASSQGLRYTEAFF. The CDR3 DNA sequence: TGCGCCAGCAGCCAAGGGCTGAGGTACACTGAAGCTTTCTTT.

The chain has TRBV6-1 and TRBJ1-5, with unresolved D. CDR1 is MNHNS and CDR2 is SASEGT in the germline V gene. CDR3 length: 13 amino acids. Trimming removed 7 bases from V and 0 bases from J, with 7 bases in between. The CDR3 bases are TGTGCCAGCATAGGGTATAGCAATCAGCCCCAGCATTTT. Translating it yields CASIGYSNQPQHF.

J is TRBJ2-2 and V is TRBV11-3; 12 bases map to TRBD1. Germline V gives CDR1 SGHNT, CDR2 YENEEA. J gave up 5 bases and V 5 bases, and 9 bases lay outside the gene matches. CDR3 length: 17 residues. CDR3 amino acids: CASSPGTGGYRTGELFF. The CDR3 nucleotides read TGTGCCAGCAGCCCCGGGACAGGGGGCTATAGGACCGGGGAGCTGTTTTTT. Using reference TRBV11-3 and TRBJ2-2 for the parts outside the CDR3, the full variable domain is EAGVVQSPRYKIIEKKQPVAFWCNPISGHNTLYWYLQNLGQGPELLIRYENEEAVDDSQLPKDRFSAERLKGVDSTLKIQPAELGDSAVYLCASSPGTGGYRTGELFFGEGSRLTVL.

The chain couples TRBV2 to TRBJ2-5; D is ambiguous. CDR3 length equals 14 residues. Germline V gene sequence: CDR1 SNHLY, CDR2 FYNNEI. V was pared by 2 bases and J by 7 bases, with 14 bases between. DNA for the CDR3: TGTGCCAGCAGTGAAAATCAGGAGACGGTGACCCAGTACTTC. Translated, it gives CASSENQETVTQYF.

The genes are TRBV7-6 and TRBJ2-1; perhaps TRBD1 as D (6 bases). The ends were cut back, 5 bases at V and 5 bases at J, with 10 bases in the middle. Germline CDR1 SGHVS, CDR2 FNYEAQ. This CDR3 is built from 13 residues. The CDR3 DNA reads TGTGCCAGCAGCCTAGACAGGAACAATGAGCAGTTCTTC. Its translation: CASSLDRNNEQFF.

The J gene is TRBJ1-4, the V gene TRBV30; perhaps TRBD1 as D (5 bases). The CDR3 is 16 residues long. Between the trimmed V and J ends, which lost 1 base and 0 bases, there was a span of 12 bases. CDR1 is GTSNPN, CDR2 SVGIG, per germline (reference sequence). The CDR3 bases are TGTGCCTGGAGTGCGGATCGGACATCAACTAATGAAAAACTGTTTTTT. Translated: CAWSADRTSTNEKLFF.

The chain combines TRBV19 with TRBJ1-2; D ambiguous. Trimming took 7 bases from V and 0 from J, leaving 21 bases between them. The V gene's germline CDR1 is LNHDA and CDR2 SQIVND (reference sequence). This CDR3 has 17 amino acids. The CDR3 sequence: CASTLESGFAPNYGYTF. The CDR3 nucleotides are TGTGCCAGTACCCTTGAATCGGGATTCGCGCCTAACTATGGCTACACCTTC.

The chain employs TRBV30 and TRBJ2-5, with 10 bases identical to TRBD2. The length of the CDR3 is 14 residues. Germline lookup yields CDR1 GTSNPN and CDR2 SVGIG (reference sequence). V lost 4 bases to trimming and J lost 9 bases; unmatched junction nucleotides: 11. CDR3 loop: CAWTRSGRQGAQYF. The CDR3 DNA reads as TGTGCCTGGACCCGTAGCGGGAGGCAGGGGGCCCAGTACTTC. Looking up the rest from reference TRBV30 and TRBJ2-5 gives the full variable domain: SQTIHQWPATLVQPVGSPLSLECTVEGTSNPNLYWYRQAAGRGLQLLFYSVGIGQISSEVPQNLSASRPQDRQFILSSKKLLLSDSGFYLCAWTRSGRQGAQYFGPGTRLLVL.

V and J are TRBV27 and TRBJ1-1; D is unclear. Deletions cut 5 bases from V and 7 bases from J, with 14 bases between. Germline assignment: CDR1 MNHEY and CDR2 SMNVEV (reference sequence). This CDR3 is 13 amino acids long. DNA of the CDR3: TGTGCCAGCAGTCTCTCAGGTGCGTTTGAAGCTTTCTTT. This codes for CASSLSGAFEAFF.